Listed below are T cell receptor beta chains from one sample, sequenced in a study of blood T cell repertoires in COVID-19. Only in-frame clones appear in the TCRdb table, and some are missing; sequencing was by immunoSEQ multiplex PCR. There are some 170,000 clones in the sample; approximately 85% occur only once, and roughly 6.2% lies in the top ten. Sequenced material: PBMCs or T cells enriched from blood (not recorded which). The receptor source for this set is a man aged 35-49 years who had recovered from COVID-19. Each CDR3 is given with its conserved first and last residue. Fields, in order: clone size, V gene, J gene, D gene, CDR3 DNA, CDR3 protein. D genes are given only for firm matches. A row's size may be missing; if present it is once, few, many or a size class.

abundance: once; v_gene: TRBV27; j_gene: TRBJ2-1; d_gene: TRBD1; CDR3nt: TGTGCCAGCAAAGGGGGCGGCGTAACCTACAATGAGCAGTTCTTC; CDR3aa: CASKGGGVTYNEQFF
abundance: NA; v_gene: TRBV18; j_gene: TRBJ1-1; d_gene: TRBD1; CDR3nt: TGTGCCAGCTCACCTGCGACAGGGTTTGTCACTGAAGCTTTCTTT; CDR3aa: CASSPATGFVTEAFF
abundance: NA; v_gene: TRBV10-2; j_gene: TRBJ2-3; d_gene: NA; CDR3nt: TGCGCCAGCAGTGGGAGGTTCCCAGATACGCAGTATTTT; CDR3aa: CASSGRFPDTQYF
abundance: NA; v_gene: TRBV5-1; j_gene: TRBJ1-4; d_gene: NA; CDR3nt: TGCGCCAGCAGCTTGGTCGGTGCAACTAATGAAAAACTGTTTTTT; CDR3aa: CASSLVGATNEKLFF
abundance: few; v_gene: TRBV2; j_gene: TRBJ1-6; d_gene: NA; CDR3nt: TGTGCCAGCAGCCCAGGGCAATCACCCCTCCACTTT; CDR3aa: CASSPGQSPLHF
abundance: NA; v_gene: TRBV29-1; j_gene: TRBJ1-2; d_gene: NA; CDR3nt: TGCAGCGTTCTCCAGGGGGGCTACACCTTC; CDR3aa: CSVLQGGYTF
abundance: NA; v_gene: TRBV12-3/TRBV12-4; j_gene: TRBJ2-7; d_gene: TRBD1; CDR3nt: TGTGCCAGCGGGGACAGCTCCTACGAGCAGTACTTC; CDR3aa: CASGDSSYEQYF
abundance: NA; v_gene: TRBV5-4; j_gene: TRBJ1-2; d_gene: TRBD1; CDR3nt: TGTGCCAGCAGCTTCGGACAGGATGGCTACACCTTC; CDR3aa: CASSFGQDGYTF
abundance: NA; v_gene: TRBV27; j_gene: TRBJ2-1; d_gene: NA; CDR3nt: TGTGCCAGCAGTCCCCTTCTTAGCGGTTATTACAATGAGCAGTTCTTC; CDR3aa: CASSPLLSGYYNEQFF
abundance: NA; v_gene: TRBV14; j_gene: TRBJ2-1; d_gene: TRBD2; CDR3nt: TGTGCCAGCAGCCAAGCGATGGGACTATTAACAAGGGATGAGCAGTTCTTC; CDR3aa: CASSQAMGLLTRDEQFF
abundance: NA; v_gene: TRBV18; j_gene: TRBJ1-1; d_gene: TRBD1; CDR3nt: TGTGCCAGCTCCTTAAGGACAGGGGGCCCTTTAGCCACTGAAGCTTTCTTT; CDR3aa: CASSLRTGGPLATEAFF
abundance: NA; v_gene: TRBV5-4; j_gene: TRBJ1-1; d_gene: TRBD1; CDR3nt: TGTGCCAGCAGCTTGGAAGTAGGGGGCATGAACACTGAAGCTTTCTTT; CDR3aa: CASSLEVGGMNTEAFF
abundance: NA; v_gene: TRBV2; j_gene: TRBJ2-3; d_gene: TRBD2; CDR3nt: TGTGCCAGCAGTGCTCTAGCGGGGCCCACAGATACGCAGTATTTT; CDR3aa: CASSALAGPTDTQYF
abundance: NA; v_gene: TRBV28; j_gene: TRBJ1-1; d_gene: NA; CDR3nt: TGTGCCAGCAGTTCCCCATTCGGGGGGAACACTGAAGCTTTCTTT; CDR3aa: CASSSPFGGNTEAFF
abundance: NA; v_gene: TRBV2; j_gene: TRBJ2-5; d_gene: TRBD1; CDR3nt: TGTGCCAGCAGTGGGGAAGACAGGGCGCAAGAGACCCAGTACTTC; CDR3aa: CASSGEDRAQETQYF